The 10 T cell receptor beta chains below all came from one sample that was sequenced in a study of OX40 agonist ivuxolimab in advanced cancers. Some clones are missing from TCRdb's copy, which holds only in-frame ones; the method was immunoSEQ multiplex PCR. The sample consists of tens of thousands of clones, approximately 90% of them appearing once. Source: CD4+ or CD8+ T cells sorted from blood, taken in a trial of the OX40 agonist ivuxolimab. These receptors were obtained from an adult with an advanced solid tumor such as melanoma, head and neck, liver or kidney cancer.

Here the CDR3 DNA reads TGTGCCACGGGCCTCTACGAGCAGTACTTC. Encoded protein: CATGLYEQYF. The rearrangement links TRBV6-6 to TRBJ2-7; D ambiguous. This CDR3 contains 10 residues. The V gene lost 10 bases and the J gene lost 3 bases, with 7 bases spanning the gap. CDR1 and CDR2 (germline): MNHNY, SVGAGI (reference sequence).

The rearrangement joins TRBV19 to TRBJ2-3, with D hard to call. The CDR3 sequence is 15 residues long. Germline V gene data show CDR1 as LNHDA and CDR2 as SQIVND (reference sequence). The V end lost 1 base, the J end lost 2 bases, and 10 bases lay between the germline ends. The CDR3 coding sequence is TGTGCCAGTAGTATAGGTGGGGAAGTCACAGATACGCAGTATTTT. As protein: CASSIGGEVTDTQYF.

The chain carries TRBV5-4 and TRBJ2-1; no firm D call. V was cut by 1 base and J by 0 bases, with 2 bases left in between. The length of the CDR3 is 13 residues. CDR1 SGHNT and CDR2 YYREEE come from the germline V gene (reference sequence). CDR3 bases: TGTGCCAGCAGCTTGATCTCCTACAATGAGCAGTTCTTC. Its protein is CASSLISYNEQFF.

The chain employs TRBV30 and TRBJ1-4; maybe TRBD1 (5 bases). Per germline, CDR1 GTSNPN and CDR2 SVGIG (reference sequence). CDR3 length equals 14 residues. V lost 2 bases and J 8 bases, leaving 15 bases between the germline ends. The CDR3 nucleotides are TGTGCCTGGAGTCGGGACCCCTCGGGGGAAAAACTGTTTTTT. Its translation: CAWSRDPSGEKLFF.

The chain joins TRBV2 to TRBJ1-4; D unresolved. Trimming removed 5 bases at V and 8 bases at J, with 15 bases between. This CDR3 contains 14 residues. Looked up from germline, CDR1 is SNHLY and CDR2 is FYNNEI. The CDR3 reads CASSPDPRLEKLFF. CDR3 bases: TGTGCCAGCAGTCCGGACCCCCGGTTGGAAAAACTGTTTTTT.

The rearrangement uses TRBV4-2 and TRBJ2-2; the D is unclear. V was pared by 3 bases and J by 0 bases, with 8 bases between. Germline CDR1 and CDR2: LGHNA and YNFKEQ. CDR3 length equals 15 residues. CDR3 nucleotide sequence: TGTGCCAGCAGCCAGCCTAGGTCGAACACCGGGGAGCTGTTTTTT. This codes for CASSQPRSNTGELFF.

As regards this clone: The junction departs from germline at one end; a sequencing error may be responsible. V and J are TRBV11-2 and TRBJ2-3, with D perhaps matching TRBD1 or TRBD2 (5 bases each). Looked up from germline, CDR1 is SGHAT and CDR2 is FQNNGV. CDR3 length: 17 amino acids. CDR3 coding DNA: TGTGCCAGCAGCTCCTCTCCGGGACGGGTCAGCACGGATACGCAGTATTTT. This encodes CASSSSPGRVSTDTQYF.

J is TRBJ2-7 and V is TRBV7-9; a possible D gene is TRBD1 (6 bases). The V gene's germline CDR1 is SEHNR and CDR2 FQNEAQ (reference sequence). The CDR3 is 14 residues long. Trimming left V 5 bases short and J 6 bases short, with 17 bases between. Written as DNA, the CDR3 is TGTGCCAGCAGCCACCCGAGGACAGAGGGCGAGCAGTACTTC. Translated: CASSHPRTEGEQYF. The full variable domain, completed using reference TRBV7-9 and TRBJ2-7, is DTGVSQNPRHKITKRGQNVTFRCDPISEHNRLYWYRQTLGQGPEFLTYFQNEAQLEKSRLLSDRFSAERPKGSFSTLEIQRTEQGDSAMYLCASSHPRTEGEQYFGPGTRLTVT.

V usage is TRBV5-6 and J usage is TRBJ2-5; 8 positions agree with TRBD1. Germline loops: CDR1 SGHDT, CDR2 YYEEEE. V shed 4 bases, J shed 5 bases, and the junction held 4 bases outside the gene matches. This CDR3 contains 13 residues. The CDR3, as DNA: TGTGCCAGCAGCAAGACAGGGGCGGAGACCCAGTACTTC. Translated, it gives CASSKTGAETQYF. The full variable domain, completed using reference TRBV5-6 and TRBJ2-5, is DAGVTQSPTHLIKTRGQQVTLRCSPKSGHDTVSWYQQALGQGPQFIFQYYEEEERQRGNFPDRFSGHQFPNYSSELNVNALLLGDSALYLCASSKTGAETQYFGPGTRLLVL.

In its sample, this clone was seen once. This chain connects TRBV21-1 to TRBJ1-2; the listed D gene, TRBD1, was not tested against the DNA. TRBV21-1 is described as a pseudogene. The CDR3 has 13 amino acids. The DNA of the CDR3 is TGTGCCAGCGTCCAGGGGGCAGATGATGGCTACACCTTC. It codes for CASVQGADDGYTF.